Listed below are T cell receptor beta chains from one sample, sequenced in a study of STAT5B mutations in CD4+ large granular lymphocyte leukemia. The protocol was immunoSEQ multiplex PCR, while the TCRdb copy is restricted to in-frame clones and leaves out a portion. Counted here are more than 30,000 clones, approximately 81% occurring once; the ten biggest clones make up around 2.6%. Sequenced input: CD4+ T cells from blood buffy coats. The receptors were sampled from a human donor in good health. CDR3s include the opening cysteine and the closing phenylalanine or tryptophan.

J gene: TRBJ1-4; V gene: TRBV6-4; CDR3 protein: CASSDSRHRITNEKLFF
J gene: TRBJ2-3; V gene: TRBV29-1; CDR3 protein: CSVDQGLVRYF
J gene: TRBJ2-1; V gene: TRBV7-2; CDR3 protein: CASSPQGLAGGNEQFF
J gene: TRBJ1-6; V gene: TRBV7-8; CDR3 protein: CASSLMVTPGYSLHF
J gene: TRBJ2-1; V gene: TRBV7-2; CDR3 protein: CASSLAFDSAYNEQFF
J gene: TRBJ2-1; V gene: TRBV10-3; CDR3 protein: CAITGQTENEQFF
J gene: TRBJ1-1; V gene: TRBV6-1; CDR3 protein: CASSVSDNTEAFF
J gene: TRBJ1-5; V gene: TRBV7-9; CDR3 protein: CASSSGQGGGNQPQHF
J gene: TRBJ1-3; V gene: TRBV5-6; CDR3 protein: CASSGGAQISGNTIYF
J gene: TRBJ2-5; V gene: TRBV9; CDR3 protein: CASSVNLRDVTQYF
J gene: TRBJ1-3; V gene: TRBV5-1; CDR3 protein: CASSLGQGASGNTIYF
J gene: TRBJ2-3; V gene: TRBV6-5; CDR3 protein: CASSYTDSLRTDTQYF
J gene: TRBJ1-2; V gene: TRBV4-1; CDR3 protein: CASSHASGTQSPYGYTF
J gene: TRBJ1-6; V gene: TRBV2; CDR3 protein: CASNTGGSYNSPLHF
J gene: TRBJ1-1; V gene: TRBV28; CDR3 protein: CASSLYIYTEAFF
J gene: TRBJ2-5; V gene: TRBV7-2; CDR3 protein: CASSRQGIGQETQYF